The sequence of this T cell receptor (beta chain) was determined in a study of OX40 agonist ivuxolimab in advanced cancers. Study in general: In this cohort, patients received ivuxolimab, an agonistic anti-OX40 (CD134) antibody.

CDR3 length: 11 amino acids. Trimming removed 5 bases at V and 2 bases at J, with 4 bases between. Germline lookup yields CDR1 GTSNPN and CDR2 SVGIG (reference sequence). Clones were sequenced by immunoSEQ multiplex PCR, and TCRdb holds only the in-frame ones, with some missing. The sample consists of approximately 54,000 clones, roughly 90% of them appearing once. The V gene is TRBV30, the J gene TRBJ1-3, with no clear D. The source material was CD4+ or CD8+ T cells sorted from blood, sampled in a trial of the OX40 agonist ivuxolimab. This TCR derives from an adult with an advanced solid tumor such as melanoma, head and neck, liver or kidney cancer. The CDR3 region is CAWETGNTIYF. CDR3 DNA: TGTGCCTGGGAAACTGGAAACACCATATATTTT.